This record looks at one TCR beta chain sequence and its context. Its specificity is not known. The data were produced by immunoSEQ multiplex PCR, yet TCRdb's version contains in-frame clones alone and is incomplete. The sample comprises 17,000 or so clones, approximately 90% of which are singletons, and approximately 4.1% rests with the top ten. Germline lookup yields CDR1 SSHAT and CDR2 FNYEAQ (reference sequence). Trimming removed 2 bases from V and 3 bases from J; junction bases left unmatched: 5. The CDR3 totals 16 residues. This sample was included in a study of PD-1 blockade in classical Hodgkin lymphoma. Whole-study results and caveats: Newly diagnosed patients reportedly had lower baseline TCR diversity than healthy donors.

The time point: newly diagnosed, previously untreated cHL patient sample. The authors used newly diagnosed, untreated classical Hodgkin lymphoma PBMCs as comparison. Specimen: peripheral blood mononuclear cells (PBMCs). The genes are TRBV7-7 and TRBJ2-2, with TRBD1 identical over 8 bases. This clonotype was obtained from a human donor with classical Hodgkin lymphoma. This CDR3 is CASSLSRGRDTGELFF. The DNA for the CDR3 is TGTGCCAGCAGCTTAAGCAGGGGGCGCGACACCGGGGAGCTGTTTTTT.